This TCR beta chain was found in a study of T cell changes during pregnancy in multiple sclerosis (dated by TCRdb to 2018 to 2020). Regarding the research as a whole: In women with multiple sclerosis, the researchers looked at how the T cell repertoire shifted as pregnancy progressed.

As regards this clone: Its antigen is unknown. Nothing much larger sits one base from this clone, and base qualities are not available.

Libraries came from the immunoSEQ multiplex PCR assay. Entries here come from immuneACCESS through TCRdb and include only in-frame sequences with V and J called. Some clones fail to appear in such tables; in the studies checked, an unresolved V gene covers under half of the shortfall, and the cause of the remainder is unknown. This sample comprises some 30,000 clones, about 87% of them detected only once. The ten largest clones capture roughly 7.9% of the sample. V is pruned by 4 bases and J by 9 bases, leaving 5 bases of the junction without a gene match. The CDR3 goes from the cysteine to the phenylalanine over 15 residues. Only the CDR3 portion is preserved as DNA: 45 bases, with reading frame beginning at the first base. CDR1 and CDR2 (MNHEY, SMNVEV) derive from the germline V gene (reference sequence).

This clonotype was sampled from a female donor with multiple sclerosis, enrolled in a pregnancy study. Sequenced material: CD8+ T cells from peripheral blood mononuclear cells, taken before pregnancy. The chain employs TRBV27 and TRBJ2-1, and 14 junction bases match TRBD2. The CDR3 in this case is CASSWGLAGEGEQFF. The nucleotide sequence is given as TGTGCCAGCAGTTGGGGACTAGCGGGAGAGGGTGAGCAGTTCTTC.